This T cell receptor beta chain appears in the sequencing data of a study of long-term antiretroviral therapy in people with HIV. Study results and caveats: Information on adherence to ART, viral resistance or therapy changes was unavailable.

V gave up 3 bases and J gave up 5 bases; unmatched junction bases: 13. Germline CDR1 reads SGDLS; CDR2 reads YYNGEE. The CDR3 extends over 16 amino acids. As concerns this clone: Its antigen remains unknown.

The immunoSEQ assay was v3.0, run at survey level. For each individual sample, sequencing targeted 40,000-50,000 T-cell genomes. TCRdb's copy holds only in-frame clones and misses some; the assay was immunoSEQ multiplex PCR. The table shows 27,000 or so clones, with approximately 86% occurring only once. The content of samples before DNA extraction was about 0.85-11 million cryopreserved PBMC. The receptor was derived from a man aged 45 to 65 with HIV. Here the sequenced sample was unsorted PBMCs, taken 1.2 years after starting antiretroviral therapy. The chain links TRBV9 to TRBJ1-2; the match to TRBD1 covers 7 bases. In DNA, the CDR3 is TGTGCCAGCAGCGCGACACTTCCGGGACAGAGTTATGGCTACACCTTC. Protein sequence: CASSATLPGQSYGYTF.